This entry is about one TCR beta chain. The CDR3 is 15 residues long. Germline V gene lookup returns CDR1 SGHTA and CDR2 FQGNSA. The germline V and J ends were trimmed by 0 bases and 4 bases, with 12 bases remaining between them. The data were obtained in a study of blood T cell repertoires in COVID-19. Across the whole study: Samples came from the United States, Italy and Spain, spanning acute and convalescent COVID-19.

Per the study methods: Amplification of reference gene primers was used by the study to estimate nucleated cell counts. TCRdb's copy holds only in-frame clones and misses some; the assay was immunoSEQ multiplex PCR. The V and J calls and clone size were taken over from that table, and D and trimming were inferred from the DNA. The sample carries 300,000 to 400,000 clones, 88% recorded once. Participants were aged about 18 to 89 years, lived in over 20 US areas, and enrolled virtually. Clinical histories supplied by participants themselves formed the basis of cohort assignment. This chain links TRBV7-2 with TRBJ1-1, with D perhaps TRBD1 (5 bases). The source is a woman younger than 45 with acute COVID-19. The specimen sequenced was PBMCs or T cells enriched from blood (not recorded which). CDR3 sequence reads: CASSLAFGGGTEAFF. The DNA of the CDR3 is TGTGCCAGCAGCTTAGCTTTCGGGGGAGGCACTGAAGCTTTCTTT.